A single sample is the source of the 32 T cell receptor beta chains below, sequenced in a study of breast tumors, draining lymph nodes, adjacent tissues. Each CDR3 protein is one row after TCRdb ran MiXCR on the multiplex PCR reads. The sample shows about 150,000 distinct CDR3 sequences, roughly 33% of them seen only once. Samples came from axillary lymph nodes draining the breast cancer. The sequenced sample was axillary lymph node tissue. These receptor sequences come from a female donor with breast cancer. Some clones in this sample may be carry-over from other donors' samples.

A remark on this clonotype: This could be a read error, since a much larger clone is one nucleotide away. The CDR3 sequence: CASSPGTGGPYNEQSF. CDR3 DNA: TGCGCCAGCAGCCCGGGGACAGGGGGGCCCTACAATGAGCAGTCCTTC. The chain is built from TRBV5-1 and TRBJ2-1; TRBD1 matches at 11 bases. Germline V gives CDR1 SGHRS, CDR2 YFSETQ. The CDR3 consists of 16 residues. Full variable domain (rest looked up from reference TRBV5-1 and TRBJ2-1): KAGVTQTPRYLIKTRGQQVTLSCSPISGHRSVSWYQQTPGQGLQFLFEYFSETQRNKGNFPGRFSGRQFSNSRSEMNVSTLELGDSALYLCASSPGTGGPYNEQSFGPGTRLTVL.

In its sample, this clonotype was seen a few times. This chain links TRBV7-9 with TRBJ1-1; 8 nucleotides line up with TRBD1. Per the germline V gene, CDR1 is SEHNR and CDR2 is FQNEAQ (reference sequence). Trimming cost V 5 bases and J 4 bases; bases outside gene matches: 9. The CDR3 spans 15 residues. CDR3 residues: CASSLAGTGGTEAFF. The CDR3 bases are TGTGCCAGCAGCCTCGCCGGGACAGGAGGCACTGAAGCTTTCTTT.

This clonotype was picked up many times. A much larger clone lies a single base off, so this may be a read error. This rearrangement joins TRBV12-3 or TRBV12-4 to TRBJ2-7, with D unresolved. The CDR3 covers 11 residues. V was clipped by 7 bases and J by 5 bases, with 9 bases between them. The CDR3 nucleotides read TGTGCCAGCACCATCACCCACGAGCAGTACGTC. This translates into CASTITHEQYV.

The chain is built from TRBV6-2 or TRBV6-3 and TRBJ2-2; weak D call: TRBD2 (6 bases). Germline V lookup: CDR1 MNHEY, CDR2 SVGEGT. Trimming left V 8 bases short and J 0 bases short, with 16 bases between. The CDR3 loop spans 16 amino acids. The CDR3 here is CASGRGDPTNTGELFF. Here the CDR3 DNA reads TGTGCCAGCGGGCGCGGGGACCCGACGAACACCGGGGAGCTGTTTTTT.

The chain employs TRBV10-3 and TRBJ1-4; D is uncertain. From germline, CDR1 is ENHRY and CDR2 SYGVKD. Trimming removed 6 bases from V and 8 bases from J, with 13 bases in between. There are 13 residues in the CDR3. Here the CDR3 DNA reads TGTGCCATCAGCTCGAACTGGGGAGAAAAACTGTTTTTT. Protein: CAISSNWGEKLFF.

The chain recombines TRBV10-3 with TRBJ1-6; D remains ambiguous. CDR1 ENHRY and CDR2 SYGVKD come from the germline V gene. This CDR3 is 13 amino acids long. V shed 2 bases and J shed 7 bases, with 6 bases lying between them. This chain's CDR3 is CAISEQTNSPLHF. CDR3 in DNA: TGTGCCATCAGTGAGCAGACAAATTCACCCCTCCACTTT.

As to this clonotype: The CDR3 ends on some other residue instead of the conserved phenylalanine or tryptophan, so this is likely a read error. CDR3 in amino acids: CASSTGFYNSPLHL. CDR3 nucleotides: TGTGCCAGCAGCACGGGGTTCTATAATTCACCCCTCCACCTT. The chain employs TRBV7-9 and TRBJ1-6, with unresolved D. The germline V and J ends were trimmed by 5 bases and 3 bases, with 8 bases remaining between them. Germline values: CDR1 SEHNR, CDR2 FQNEAQ (reference sequence). There are 14 residues in the CDR3.

This clonotype has more than one count but fewer than ten. This may be a read error, as it is one base from a much larger clone. This rearrangement joins TRBV30 to TRBJ2-5; a weak D match, TRBD2 (8 bases). Germline loops: CDR1 GTSNPN, CDR2 SVGIG (reference sequence). This CDR3 region has 18 residues. The CDR3, as DNA: TGTGCCTGGAGTATTAGCGGGACAGCCTTTTTGCCCCAAGAGGCCCAGTACTTC. This gives the protein CAWSISGTAFLPQEAQYF.

Many counts were recorded for this clonotype. This chain connects TRBV6-1 to TRBJ2-5, with D possibly being TRBD2 (5 bases). There are 16 residues in the CDR3. V gave up 2 bases and J gave up 5 bases, with 18 bases separating them. The germline CDR1 and CDR2 sequences are MNHNS and SASEGT. The CDR3 nucleotides read TGTGCCAGCAGTGAAATATTTTCAATCGAGGGCGAGACCCAGTACTTC. Residues: CASSEIFSIEGETQYF.

This clonotype was seen a handful of times. V and J are TRBV12-3 or TRBV12-4 and TRBJ1-2; no reliable D call. Trimming took 6 bases from V and 8 from J, leaving 13 bases between them. The CDR3 runs 12 residues. The CDR3 protein is CASSQTSGGYTF. The CDR3 DNA reads as TGTGCCAGCAGCCAGACCTCTGGGGGCTACACCTTC.

The table lists this clonotype with many counts. The rearrangement joins TRBV19 to TRBJ1-6; D is possibly TRBD1 (5 bases). V was clipped by 6 bases and J by 9 bases, with 18 bases between them. Per germline, CDR1 LNHDA and CDR2 SQIVND (reference sequence). This CDR3 has 15 residues. CDR3 DNA sequence: TGTGCCAGTAGCACGACCCAGGGATCTATTTCACCCCTCCACTTT. It yields the protein CASSTTQGSISPLHF.

About this clonotype: This may arise from a read error, as a much more abundant clone is one base away. The CDR3 does not end in the conserved phenylalanine or tryptophan, so this is likely a read error. This chain links TRBV7-9 with TRBJ2-1, with 8 bases identical to TRBD1. Germline V gives CDR1 SEHNR, CDR2 FQNEAQ (reference sequence). V shed 9 bases and J 3 bases; nucleotides not matched to a gene: 4. CDR3 length: 13 residues. CDR3 region: CASLGTGYNEQFS. The DNA of the CDR3 is TGTGCCAGTTTAGGGACAGGCTACAATGAGCAGTTCTCC.

To note about this clonotype: The junction and the germline gene differ at one end; a read error may be behind it. The chain recombines TRBV20-1 with TRBJ1-6; D might be TRBD1 (5 bases). From germline, CDR1 is DFQATT and CDR2 SNEGSKA (reference sequence). CDR3 length: 13 amino acids. DNA for the CDR3: TGCAGTGCGAGGACAAGCAATAATTCACCCCTCCGCTTC. Amino acids: CSARTSNNSPLRF.

This clonotype was counted many times. As DNA, the CDR3 is TGTGCCAGCAGTCGGGGACAGGGGGTTTCTTCCTATGGCTACACCTTC. It specifies CASSRGQGVSSYGYTF. The chain uses TRBV12-3 or TRBV12-4 and TRBJ1-2; 11 bases are shared with TRBD1. The CDR3 consists of 16 residues. J lost 4 bases, V lost 5 bases, and 9 bases had no gene match.

This clonotype was seen a handful of times. A read error may produce the germline difference seen at one junction end. The rearrangement uses TRBV5-1 and TRBJ2-5; TRBD2 matches 10 bases. This CDR3 has 14 amino acids. The germline V gene has CDR1 SGHRS and CDR2 YFSETQ. CDR3 loop: CASSFSGGQESQYF. The CDR3 DNA sequence: TGCGCCAGCAGCTTTAGCGGGGGGCAAGAGTCCCAGTACTTC.

This clonotype was seen repeatedly, ten times or more. CDR3 region: CASSLGDSGYGYTF. The CDR3 coding sequence is TGTGCCAGCAGTTTAGGTGACAGCGGCTATGGCTACACCTTC. V gene TRBV28 combines with J gene TRBJ1-2; perhaps TRBD1 as D (5 bases). The germline V gene has CDR1 MDHEN and CDR2 SYDVKM. The CDR3 runs to 14 residues. The ends were cut back, 2 bases at V and 4 bases at J, with 11 bases in the middle.

The CDR3 region has the DNA TGCAGTGCTAGAGCGGGGGGGTTCACAGATACGCAGTTCTTC. This encodes CSARAGGFTDTQFF. V usage is TRBV20-1 and J usage is TRBJ2-1; 8 bases are shared with TRBD2. Per the germline V gene, CDR1 is DFQATT and CDR2 is SNEGSKA (reference sequence). Trimming cost V 1 base and J 12 bases; bases outside gene matches: 11. The CDR3 is 14 amino acids.

This clonotype was seen at least ten times. The genes are TRBV11-2 and TRBJ2-5; no definite D call. The CDR3 is 11 residues long. V dropped 0 bases and J dropped 7 bases, with 3 bases sitting between them. The V gene's germline CDR1 is SGHAT and CDR2 FQNNGV. The CDR3 nucleotides are TGTGCCAGCAGCTTAGACGTGACCCAGTACTTC. This gives the protein CASSLDVTQYF.

This clonotype was counted at least ten times. It may be a read error: a sequence one base away is much more abundant. This rearrangement joins TRBV7-7 to TRBJ2-5; TRBD1 might be the D (5 bases). This CDR3 is 13 amino acids long. The germline V gene has CDR1 SSHAT and CDR2 FNYEAQ (reference sequence). The chain's CDR3 is CASSSRVQEAQYF. The DNA of the CDR3 is TGTGCTAGCAGCAGCAGGGTCCAAGAGGCCCAGTACTTC.

This chain joins TRBV11-2 and TRBJ2-2; 7 positions match TRBD1. Looked up from germline, CDR1 is SGHAT and CDR2 is FQNNGV. V gave up 4 bases and J gave up 4 bases; unmatched junction bases: 6. The CDR3 length is 15 residues. The DNA for the CDR3 is TGTGCCAGCAGCTCACAGGGGCCCGGCACCGGGGAGCTGTTTTTT. Protein product: CASSSQGPGTGELFF. Looking up the rest from reference TRBV11-2 and TRBJ2-2 gives the full variable domain: EAGVAQSPRYKIIEKRQSVAFWCNPISGHATLYWYQQILGQGPKLLIQFQNNGVVDDSQLPKDRFSAERLKGVDSTLKIQPAKLEDSAVYLCASSSQGPGTGELFFGEGSRLTVL.

This chain links TRBV18 with TRBJ1-1; TRBD1 aligns across 9 bases. In germline, CDR1 is KGHSH, CDR2 LQKENI. The CDR3 extends over 16 amino acids. The trim removed 0 bases at V and 0 bases at J, leaving 2 bases unmatched. The CDR3 loop is CASSPPTGGMNTEAFF. The CDR3, as DNA: TGTGCCAGCTCACCACCGACAGGGGGGATGAACACTGAAGCTTTCTTT.

This clonotype has at least ten counts. The J gene is TRBJ2-3, the V gene TRBV7-2, with D tentatively TRBD2 (5 bases). V lost 2 bases and J lost 2, with 14 bases in between. CDR3 length: 16 amino acids. Germline values: CDR1 SGHTA, CDR2 FQGNSA. In nucleotides, the CDR3 is TGTGCCAGCAGCTTAAACCCGGGATCCAACACAGATACGCAGTATTTT. This translates into CASSLNPGSNTDTQYF.

The chain is built from TRBV7-9 and TRBJ2-5; D perhaps matches TRBD2 (6 bases). CDR3 size: 15 residues. Germline V CDR1 and CDR2: SEHNR, FQNEAQ (reference sequence). The V end lost 5 bases, the J end lost 0 bases, and 13 bases lay between the germline ends. CDR3 coding DNA: TGTGCCAGCAGCCCTTCCGGCGGGAACCAAGAGACCCAGTACTTC. Its translation: CASSPSGGNQETQYF.

This chain uses TRBV7-2 with TRBJ1-1, with D unresolved. This CDR3 is built from 13 residues. V was trimmed by 0 bases and J by 8 bases, leaving 10 bases between them. CDR1 is SGHTA, CDR2 FQGNSA, per germline. CDR3 loop: CASSLAHRGEAFF. DNA of the CDR3: TGTGCCAGCAGCTTAGCGCATAGAGGGGAAGCTTTCTTT.

This clonotype was counted at least ten times. The chain is built from TRBV5-5 and TRBJ1-3; D remains unclear. The CDR3 is made up of 15 amino acids. Looked up from germline, CDR1 is SGHKS and CDR2 is YYEKEE (reference sequence). V was clipped by 0 bases and J by 0 bases, with 7 bases between them. CDR3 residues: CASSLEGYSGNTIYF. Here the CDR3 DNA reads TGTGCCAGCAGCTTGGAGGGTTACTCTGGAAACACCATATATTTT.

This clonotype was observed at least ten times. The V gene is TRBV6-6, the J gene TRBJ2-7, with TRBD1 matching over 7 bases. The CDR3 spans 13 residues. Germline CDR1 MNHNY, CDR2 SVGAGI (reference sequence). V shed 6 bases, J shed 3 bases, and the junction held 5 bases outside the gene matches. For the CDR3, the DNA is TGTGCCAGCAGAACTGACAGGGACTACGAGCAGTACGTC. This codes for CASRTDRDYEQYV.

This clonotype has a handful of counts. V gene TRBV27 combines with J gene TRBJ2-1; D not resolved. Per germline, CDR1 MNHEY and CDR2 SMNVEV (reference sequence). With 5 bases removed from V and 0 bases from J, the gap between germline ends came to 17 bases. This CDR3 has 17 amino acids. The CDR3 reads CASSLGTLPSSYNEQFF. The CDR3, as DNA: TGTGCCAGCAGTCTCGGTACCCTGCCTAGCTCCTACAATGAGCAGTTCTTC.

The chain combines TRBV7-2 with TRBJ1-2, with TRBD1 matching 10 bases. CDR1 SGHTA and CDR2 FQGNSA come from the germline V gene. The CDR3 sequence is 14 residues long. The V segment lost 7 bases and the J segment 4 bases; nucleotides outside the gene matches: 6. CDR3 DNA sequence: TGTGCCAGCAACTACGGGACAGGGGCCTATGGCTACACCTTC. Its translation is CASNYGTGAYGYTF.

As concerns this clonotype: The conserved phenylalanine or tryptophan is not found at the CDR3 terminus, so this likely reflects a read error. It is unclear where the CDR3 begins or ends on the DNA, so no DNA is shown, and the CDR3 is as TCRdb lists it. The rearrangement uses TRBV6-1 and TRBJ1-4; the table's D gene call, TRBD1, was not cross checked with the DNA. The V gene's germline CDR1 is MNHNS and CDR2 SASEGT. From its first to its last residue, the CDR3 has 8 amino acids. The CDR3: CASRGQGA.

This clonotype was observed at least ten times. The junction differs from germline at one of its ends, possibly a read error. This chain connects TRBV7-9 to TRBJ1-2; no clear D. Looked up from germline, CDR1 is SEHNR and CDR2 is FQNEAQ (reference sequence). The CDR3 covers 15 residues. The CDR3 DNA reads as TGTGCCAGCAGCCTCAACTTCCGGACGGTAGATGGCTACCCCTTC. Protein product: CASSLNFRTVDGYPF.

CDR3 nucleotide sequence: TGTGCCACCAGCGAAATCCGGGACAGGGGAGTAGGTACGCAGTATTTT. Protein sequence: CATSEIRDRGVGTQYF. This rearrangement joins TRBV15 to TRBJ2-3, with TRBD1 matching 10 bases. The CDR3 runs 16 residues. V lost 5 bases and J lost 8; bases outside the gene matches: 13. CDR1 and CDR2 (germline): LNHNV, YYDKDF (reference sequence).

This clonotype was seen at least ten times. The V call is TRBV30, the J call TRBJ1-3, with a weak D call TRBD1 (5 bases). This CDR3 region has 14 residues. Trimming removed 7 bases from V and 2 bases from J, with 15 bases in between. Per germline, CDR1 GTSNPN and CDR2 SVGIG (reference sequence). Here the CDR3 reads CASAGTGTGNTIYF. CDR3 nucleotides: TGTGCCTCCGCAGGGACGGGAACTGGAAACACCATATATTTT. Based on the CDR3 plus reference TRBV30 and TRBJ1-3, the full variable domain is SQTIHQWPATLVQPVGSPLSLECTVEGTSNPNLYWYRQAAGRGLQLLFYSVGIGQISSEVPQNLSASRPQDRQFILSSKKLLLSDSGFYLCASAGTGTGNTIYFGEGSWLTVV.